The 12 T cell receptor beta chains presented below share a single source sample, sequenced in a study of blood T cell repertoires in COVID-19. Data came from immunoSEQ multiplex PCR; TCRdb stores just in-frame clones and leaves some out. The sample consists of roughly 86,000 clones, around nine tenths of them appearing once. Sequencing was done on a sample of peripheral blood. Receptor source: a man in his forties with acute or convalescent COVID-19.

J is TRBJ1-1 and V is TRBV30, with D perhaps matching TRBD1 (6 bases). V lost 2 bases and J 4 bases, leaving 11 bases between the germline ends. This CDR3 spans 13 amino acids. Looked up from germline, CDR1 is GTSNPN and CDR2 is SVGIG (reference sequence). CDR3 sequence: CAWSTTGSTEAFF. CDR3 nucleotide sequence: TGTGCCTGGAGTACTACAGGGAGCACTGAAGCTTTCTTT.

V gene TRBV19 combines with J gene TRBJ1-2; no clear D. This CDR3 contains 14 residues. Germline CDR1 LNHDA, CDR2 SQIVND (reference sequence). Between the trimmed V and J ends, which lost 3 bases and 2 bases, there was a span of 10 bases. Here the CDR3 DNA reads TGTGCCAGTAGTATCCCCAGGTGGAACTATGGCTACACCTTC. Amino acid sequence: CASSIPRWNYGYTF.

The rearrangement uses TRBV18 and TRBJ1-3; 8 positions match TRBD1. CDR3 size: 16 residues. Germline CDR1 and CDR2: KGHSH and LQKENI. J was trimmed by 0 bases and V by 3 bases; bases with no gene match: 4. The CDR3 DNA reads TGTGCCAGCTCACCTGGGACAGGCAGCTCTGGAAACACCATATATTTT. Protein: CASSPGTGSSGNTIYF.

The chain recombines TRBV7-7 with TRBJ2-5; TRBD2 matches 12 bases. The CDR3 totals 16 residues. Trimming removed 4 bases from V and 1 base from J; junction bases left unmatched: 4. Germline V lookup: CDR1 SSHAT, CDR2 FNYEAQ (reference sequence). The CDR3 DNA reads TGTGCCAGCAGCTCAGGACTAGCGGGGACCCAAGAGACCCAGTACTTC. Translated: CASSSGLAGTQETQYF.

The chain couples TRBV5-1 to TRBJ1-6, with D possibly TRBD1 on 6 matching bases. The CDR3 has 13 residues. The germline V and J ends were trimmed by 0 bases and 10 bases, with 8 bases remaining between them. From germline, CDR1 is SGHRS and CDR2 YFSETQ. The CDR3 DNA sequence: TGCGCCAGCAGCTTGGAGGGGGGGTCACCCCTCCACTTT. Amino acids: CASSLEGGSPLHF.

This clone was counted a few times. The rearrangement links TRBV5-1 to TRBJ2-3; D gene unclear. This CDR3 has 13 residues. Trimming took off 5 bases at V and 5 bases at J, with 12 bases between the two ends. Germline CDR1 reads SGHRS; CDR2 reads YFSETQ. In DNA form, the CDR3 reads TGCGCCAGCAGGTCCGATCCAGTAGATACGCAGTATTTT. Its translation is CASRSDPVDTQYF.

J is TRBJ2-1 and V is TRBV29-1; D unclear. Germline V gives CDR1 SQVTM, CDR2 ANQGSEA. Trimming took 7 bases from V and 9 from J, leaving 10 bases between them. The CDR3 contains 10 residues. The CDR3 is CSGGFLEQFF. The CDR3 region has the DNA TGCAGCGGAGGCTTTCTTGAGCAGTTCTTC.

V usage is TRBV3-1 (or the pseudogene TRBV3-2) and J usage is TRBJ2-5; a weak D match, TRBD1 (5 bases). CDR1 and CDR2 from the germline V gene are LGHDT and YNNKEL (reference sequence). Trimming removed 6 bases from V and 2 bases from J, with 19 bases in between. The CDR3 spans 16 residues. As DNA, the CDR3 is TGTGCCAGCAGTGATGGGGCAGCGACGTATCAAGAGACCCAGTACTTC. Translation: CASSDGAATYQETQYF.

CDR3 region: CASSLGTGRRDPYF. As DNA, the CDR3 is TGTGCCAGCAGCTTAGGGACAGGGCGGCGGGATCCCTACTTC. V and J are TRBV5-8 and TRBJ2-5; 9 nucleotides agree with TRBD1. The CDR3 runs 14 residues. Per germline, CDR1 SGHTS and CDR2 YDEGEE. Unmatched junction bases numbered 13, after V lost 2 bases and J lost 14 bases.

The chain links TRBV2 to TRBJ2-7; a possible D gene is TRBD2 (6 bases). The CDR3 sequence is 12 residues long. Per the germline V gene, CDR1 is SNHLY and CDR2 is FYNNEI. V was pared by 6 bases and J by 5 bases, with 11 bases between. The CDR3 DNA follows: TGTGCCAGCAGCGGGAGTCCTAACGAGCAGTACTTC. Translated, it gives CASSGSPNEQYF.

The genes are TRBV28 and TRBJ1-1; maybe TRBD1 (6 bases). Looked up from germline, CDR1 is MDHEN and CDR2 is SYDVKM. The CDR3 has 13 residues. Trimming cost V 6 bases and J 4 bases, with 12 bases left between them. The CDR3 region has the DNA TGTGCCAGCAGACAACAGGGTAGCACTGAAGCTTTCTTT. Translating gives CASRQQGSTEAFF.

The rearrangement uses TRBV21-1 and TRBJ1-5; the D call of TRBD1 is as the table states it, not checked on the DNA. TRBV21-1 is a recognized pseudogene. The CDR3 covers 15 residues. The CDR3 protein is CARSNRVGGNQPQHF. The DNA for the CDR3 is TGTGCCAGAAGCAATCGGGTAGGGGGCAATCAGCCCCAGCATTTT.